This T cell receptor (beta chain) was recovered during a study of shared clonotypes between healthy human individuals. For the study at large: Used for every donor were three CD4 naive, three CD4 memory, two CD8 naive and one CD8 memory plate. Findings and limits, study-wide: Relative to clonotypes present in all four donors, those not shared had lower generation probabilities. Shared across four donors were around 5% of the naive CD4 clonotypes.

Germline CDR1 is SGHTA and CDR2 is FQGTGA. The CDR3 loop spans 15 amino acids. Trimming took 3 bases from V and 0 from J, leaving 10 bases between them. Some clones are missing from TCRdb's copy, which holds only in-frame ones; the method was immunoSEQ multiplex PCR. The sample includes about 2.4 million clones, approximately 93% of them seen just once. With regard to this clone: Its antigen is currently unknown.

The chain carries TRBV7-3 and TRBJ2-3, with D unclear. Sequenced material: naive CD4+ T cells from PBMCs. Subset given: CD45RA+ positively selected. This TCR was sampled from a man aged 18-30 years in good health. Some clones in this sample may be carry-over from other donors' samples. In DNA form, the CDR3 reads TGTGCCAGCAGCTTCCGAGGCTCTAGCACAGATACGCAGTATTTT. Residues: CASSFRGSSTDTQYF.